A single sample gave rise to the 20 T cell receptor beta chains below, sequenced in a study of early T cells in non-severe SARS-CoV-2 infection (dated by TCRdb to the early 2020s). Library method: 5' RACE. Sequencing instrument: NextSeq 500. TCRdb reanalyzed the raw reads on its own, using fastp at Q25 for trimming and MiXCR for clone calling, and kept in-frame beta chains. Every distinct CDR3 protein forms one entry, paired with its most common genes and DNA. The sample yields tens of thousands of distinct CDR3 sequences; approximately 16% were counted once. The leading ten clones occupy about 4.7% of the sample. Sequencing was performed on whole blood, taken at baseline. The receptors were sampled from an adult who was a healthcare worker with PCR-confirmed SARS-CoV-2 infection or an uninfected control (not recorded which).

This clonotype has at least ten counts. The chain has TRBV20-1 and TRBJ2-7, with TRBD2 as a possible D gene (5 bases). This CDR3 contains 13 residues. Trimming took 2 bases from V and 2 from J, leaving 10 bases between them. Looked up from germline, CDR1 is DFQATT and CDR2 is SNEGSKA (reference sequence). The CDR3 sequence is CSARFTRAYEQYF. DNA of the CDR3: TGCAGTGCTAGATTCACTAGGGCCTACGAGCAGTACTTC.

The genes are TRBV5-6 and TRBJ2-1, with a tentative D call TRBD1 (6 bases). CDR1 SGHDT and CDR2 YYEEEE come from the germline V gene. The CDR3 loop spans 15 amino acids. The germline V and J ends were trimmed by 2 bases and 1 base, with 10 bases remaining between them. CDR3 amino acids: CASSFYRVSYNEQFF. CDR3 DNA: TGTGCCAGCAGCTTTTACAGGGTGTCCTACAATGAGCAGTTCTTC.

The V gene is TRBV11-3, the J gene TRBJ2-1; D is unclear. This CDR3 has 17 residues. The germline V gene has CDR1 SGHNT and CDR2 YENEEA. The ends were cut back, 1 base at V and 0 bases at J, with 13 bases in the middle. CDR3 in DNA: TGTGCCAGCAGCTTAGGGGCGGAAAGAAGCTCCTACAATGAGCAGTTCTTC. This translates into CASSLGAERSSYNEQFF.

This clonotype has more than one count but fewer than ten. This chain links TRBV7-3 with TRBJ1-2; D is perhaps TRBD1 (5 bases). The CDR3 contains 16 residues. The germline gives CDR1 SGHTA, CDR2 FQGTGA. V was cut by 4 bases and J by 1 base, with 16 bases left in between. The CDR3 protein is CASSSEAGQDNYGYTF. DNA of the CDR3: TGTGCCAGCAGCTCCGAGGCCGGACAAGATAACTATGGCTACACCTTC.

This clonotype came up many times. The chain combines TRBV27 with TRBJ2-1; weak D call: TRBD2 (6 bases). V lost 7 bases to trimming and J lost 8 bases, with 12 bases between them. Germline V CDR1 and CDR2: MNHEY, SMNVEV (reference sequence). CDR3 length: 12 residues. The CDR3 DNA reads as TGTGCCAGCAAGGAGGGCTTACATGAGCAGTTCTTC. Residues: CASKEGLHEQFF.

The V and J genes are TRBV4-1 and TRBJ1-5; D not certain. The CDR3 contains 14 residues. Germline V gives CDR1 MGHRA, CDR2 YSYEKL. Trimming left V 0 bases short and J 4 bases short, with 7 bases between. The CDR3 DNA is TGCGCCAGCAGCCAAGATCTGAGGAATCAGCCCCAGCATTTT. Translated, it gives CASSQDLRNQPQHF.

In its sample, this clonotype was seen many times. The chain joins TRBV12-3 or TRBV12-4 to TRBJ2-2, with 13 bases matching TRBD2. The ends lost 5 bases at V and 5 bases at J; junction bases unmatched: 2. The CDR3 loop spans 15 amino acids. The CDR3 DNA reads TGTGCCAGCAGTGTGGGACTAGCGGGAACCGGGGAGCTGTTTTTT. It translates to CASSVGLAGTGELFF.

J is TRBJ1-2 and V is TRBV19; 7 nucleotides agree with TRBD1. V was clipped by 10 bases and J by 4 bases; unmatched bases: 9. The germline V gene encodes CDR1 LNHDA and CDR2 SQIVND (reference sequence). The CDR3 contains 13 residues. The DNA for the CDR3 is TGTGCCACTGCGGACAGGCAGCGCTATGGCTACACCTTC. Its protein product is CATADRQRYGYTF.

The V gene is TRBV20-1, the J gene TRBJ2-7; D is unresolved. V lost 3 bases and J 1 base, leaving 7 bases between the germline ends. The V gene's germline CDR1 is DFQATT and CDR2 SNEGSKA (reference sequence). The CDR3 length is 12 residues. The CDR3 is CSASARSYEQYF. The CDR3 nucleotides are TGCAGTGCTAGCGCCAGATCCTACGAGCAGTACTTC.

V usage is TRBV28 and J usage is TRBJ2-7, with D uncertain. The CDR3 consists of 13 residues. V dropped 3 bases and J dropped 2 bases, with 8 bases sitting between them. CDR1 is MDHEN, CDR2 SYDVKM, per germline. This chain's CDR3 is CASSFLEPYEQYF. The CDR3 DNA follows: TGTGCCAGCAGTTTTTTGGAGCCCTACGAGCAGTACTTC.

This clonotype was picked up a small number of times. This rearrangement joins TRBV6-2 or TRBV6-3 to TRBJ2-7; a possible D gene is TRBD1 (6 bases). This CDR3 region has 21 residues. Germline lookup yields CDR1 MNHEY and CDR2 SVGEGT. The V gene lost 2 bases and the J gene lost 3 bases, with 32 bases spanning the gap. The CDR3 reads CASSYEEPTGSLTHLIYEQYF. CDR3 sequence (DNA): TGTGCCAGCAGTTACGAGGAACCGACAGGCTCACTGACGCATCTTATCTACGAGCAGTACTTC.

This chain joins TRBV20-1 and TRBJ2-1; D gene uncertain. This CDR3 is built from 13 residues. The germline CDR1 and CDR2 sequences are DFQATT and SNEGSKA (reference sequence). The V and J ends lost 6 bases and 7 bases respectively, with 16 bases between them. The CDR3 DNA is TGCAGTGCCCCGCGGAGTCCTACGAATGAGCAGTTCTTC. It encodes CSAPRSPTNEQFF.

The sample holds a few counts of this clonotype. The genes are TRBV28 and TRBJ1-1, with a possible D match to TRBD1 (5 bases). This CDR3 spans 13 amino acids. From germline, CDR1 is MDHEN and CDR2 SYDVKM. V lost 2 bases and J 8 bases, leaving 12 bases between the germline ends. DNA for the CDR3: TGTGCCAGCAGTTTAGGAGGGGCGGTAGAAGCTTTCTTT. Translation gives CASSLGGAVEAFF.

The chain links TRBV20-1 to TRBJ1-2; D is unresolved. The germline V gene encodes CDR1 DFQATT and CDR2 SNEGSKA (reference sequence). This CDR3 contains 13 residues. V was shortened by 3 bases and J by 2 bases, with 10 bases between the two germline ends. The CDR3 coding sequence is TGCAGTGCTAGCCACCCAGAGAACTATGGCTACACCTTC. Amino acid sequence: CSASHPENYGYTF.

The chain couples TRBV20-1 to TRBJ2-3, with 13 nucleotides matching TRBD2. V lost 0 bases, J lost 5 bases, and 11 bases stayed unmatched. The CDR3 contains 18 residues. Germline CDR1 reads DFQATT; CDR2 reads SNEGSKA (reference sequence). This CDR3 is CSAREKMTSGRMEDTQYF. In nucleotides, the CDR3 is TGCAGTGCTAGAGAAAAGATGACTAGCGGGAGGATGGAAGATACGCAGTATTTT.

At least ten counts were recorded for this clonotype. This chain uses TRBV12-3 or TRBV12-4 with TRBJ2-1; 10 bases match TRBD2. The J segment lost 6 bases and the V segment lost 6 bases, leaving 5 bases of the junction unmatched. The length of the CDR3 is 14 residues. CDR3 nucleotide sequence: TGTGCCAGCAGATATAGCGGGAGGATCAATGAGCAGTTCTTC. Amino acid sequence: CASRYSGRINEQFF.

This clonotype was seen ten or more times. This chain connects TRBV19 to TRBJ1-2; 8 nucleotides line up with TRBD1. Germline values: CDR1 LNHDA, CDR2 SQIVND (reference sequence). V dropped 9 bases and J dropped 4; count of bases not matched to a gene: 4. The CDR3 contains 12 residues. The CDR3 DNA follows: TGTGCCAGCCGGGACAGGAGCTATGGCTACACCTTC. It is translated as CASRDRSYGYTF.

The chain joins TRBV5-4 to TRBJ2-3, with D unresolved. The V gene's germline CDR1 is SGHNT and CDR2 YYREEE (reference sequence). The CDR3 extends over 15 amino acids. The V end was cut by 1 base, the J end by 1 base, with 10 bases between. The CDR3 DNA follows: TGTGCCAGCAGCTTGTACGGAGAGGGCACAGATACGCAGTATTTT. This translates into CASSLYGEGTDTQYF.

The chain uses TRBV6-5 and TRBJ1-4; maybe TRBD1 (5 bases). This CDR3 has 15 amino acids. Trimming took off 7 bases at V and 7 bases at J, with 19 bases between the two ends. CDR1 and CDR2 from the germline V gene are MNHEY and SVGAGI. In DNA form, the CDR3 reads TGTGCCAGCACCCACGAGCCAGGGCGCGTTGAAAAACTGTTTTTT. This encodes CASTHEPGRVEKLFF.

Only a few counts were recorded for this clonotype. The rearrangement links TRBV2 to TRBJ2-5, with 10 bases identical to TRBD2. CDR3 length: 14 amino acids. Germline loops: CDR1 SNHLY, CDR2 FYNNEI. Losses at the gene ends were 3 bases for V and 6 bases for J; bases not matched to a gene: 4. The CDR3 DNA reads as TGTGCCAGCAGTGACGCTAGCGGGAGAAAGACCCAGTACTTC. This gives the protein CASSDASGRKTQYF.